Below are 26 T cell receptor beta chains sequenced from a single sample in a study of blood T cells in healthy people across ages. A J-beta primer mix and a sample-barcoded 5' primer were used in a second PCR of about 7 to 12 cycles. A single record per CDR3 protein comes from TCRdb applying MiXCR to the 5' RACE reads. The table shows 1.5 million to 1.8 million distinct CDR3 sequences, with around 40% occurring only once. The sample consisted of blood. These TCRs come from a woman between 18 and 30 years old in good health.

This clonotype was seen only once. The CDR3: CASSLTDQIHIQYF. CDR3 bases: TGTGCCAGCAGCCTGACGGACCAGATCCACATTCAGTACTTC. The V call is TRBV7-9, the J call TRBJ2-4; D not certain. CDR3 length equals 14 residues. Germline-derived CDR1 and CDR2 are SEHNR and FQNEAQ (reference sequence). V shed 5 bases and J shed 8 bases, with 16 bases lying between them.

This clonotype was observed a handful of times. The chain employs TRBV12-5 and TRBJ2-1; TRBD1 matches at 7 bases. The germline gives CDR1 LGHNT, CDR2 FRNRAP. V gave up 4 bases and J gave up 5 bases; unmatched junction bases: 2. There are 13 residues in the CDR3. DNA for the CDR3: TGTGCTAGTGGTTGGGACAGTAACAATGAGCAGTTCTTC. Its protein product is CASGWDSNNEQFF.

This chain joins TRBV6-2 or TRBV6-3 and TRBJ2-1; TRBD2 matches 13 bases. The germline V gene has CDR1 MNHEY and CDR2 SVGEGT. V was clipped by 3 bases and J by 8 bases; unmatched bases: 4. CDR3 length equals 15 residues. The CDR3 coding sequence is TGTGCCAGCAGTTATGGACTAGCGGGGGTGTATGAGCAGTTCTTC. Protein: CASSYGLAGVYEQFF.

V usage is TRBV4-1 and J usage is TRBJ2-7; D is perhaps TRBD2 (5 bases). The V and J ends lost 1 base and 4 bases respectively, with 14 bases between them. The CDR3 runs to 15 residues. Germline values: CDR1 MGHRA, CDR2 YSYEKL. The chain's CDR3 is CASSQVLIGVYEQYF. The CDR3 DNA reads TGCGCCAGCAGCCAAGTCCTGATCGGGGTGTACGAGCAGTACTTC.

J is TRBJ1-5 and V is TRBV7-2, with D unclear. V dropped 1 base and J dropped 3 bases, with 10 bases sitting between them. Germline V lookup: CDR1 SGHTA, CDR2 FQGNSA. CDR3 size: 15 residues. This chain's CDR3 is CASSLGAGNNQPQHF. Written as DNA, the CDR3 is TGTGCCAGCAGCTTAGGTGCTGGGAACAATCAGCCCCAGCATTTT.

This clonotype appeared a single time. This chain connects TRBV21-1 to TRBJ2-5. TRBV21-1 is a known pseudogene. The CDR3 has 13 residues. CDR3 sequence (DNA): TGTGCCAGCAGCAAAGTGTCGGGGGAGACCCAGTACTTC. Amino acid sequence: CASSKVSGETQYF.

The chain uses TRBV6-5 and TRBJ2-7, with TRBD1 matching over 7 bases. Germline CDR1 reads MNHEY; CDR2 reads SVGAGI. There are 16 residues in the CDR3. J gave up 2 bases and V 0 bases, and 7 bases lay outside the gene matches. CDR3 DNA sequence: TGTGCCAGCAGTTACTCAATAGCAGGGGGAACCTACGAGCAGTACTTC. Amino acids: CASSYSIAGGTYEQYF.

This clonotype was seen only a few times. This sequence joins TRBV12-3 or TRBV12-4 and TRBJ2-4, with a possible D match to TRBD2 (6 bases). The end of the DNA aligns better with TRBJ2-7, so the J call may be wrong. The CDR3 has 15 amino acids. CDR3 sequence (DNA): TGTGCCAGCAGTTTAAAGACGGGAGAAACCTACGAGCAGTACTTC. This codes for CASSLKTGETYEQYF.

V gene TRBV29-1 combines with J gene TRBJ1-4; possibly TRBD1 for D (5 bases). The CDR3 is 14 amino acids. V was cut by 3 bases and J by 3 bases, with 11 bases left in between. Germline V gene lookup returns CDR1 SQVTM and CDR2 ANQGSEA. CDR3 sequence: CSVDSGVANEKLFF. CDR3 sequence (DNA): TGCAGCGTTGATTCGGGGGTCGCTAATGAAAAACTGTTTTTT.

In its sample, this clonotype was seen a few times. This rearrangement joins TRBV7-9 to TRBJ2-7; D is ambiguous. Germline V CDR1 and CDR2: SEHNR, FQNEAQ (reference sequence). The CDR3 sequence is 16 residues long. Trimming cost V 4 bases and J 2 bases, with 18 bases left between them. In nucleotides, the CDR3 is TGTGCCAGCAGCTCGACCCTGAGCTTCCCCGCCTACGAGCAGTACTTC. This encodes CASSSTLSFPAYEQYF.

Worth noting for this clonotype: Because it lacks the conserved phenylalanine or tryptophan at the end, this CDR3 is likely a read error. This sequence joins TRBV25-1 and TRBJ2-3; D is uncertain. Trimming cost V 1 base and J 0 bases, with 11 bases left between them. From germline, CDR1 is MGHDK and CDR2 SYGVNS. The CDR3 consists of 16 residues. In DNA, the CDR3 is TGTGCCAGCAGTGAATCGCTGAGCAGCAGCACAGATACGCAGTATCTT. It encodes CASSESLSSSTDTQYL.

The J gene is TRBJ1-2, the V gene TRBV7-2, with unresolved D. Deletions cut 10 bases from V and 1 base from J, with 19 bases between. The germline V gene encodes CDR1 SGHTA and CDR2 FQGNSA. CDR3 length: 15 residues. For the CDR3, the DNA is TGTGCCACCCCAGGAGGGTGGGATAATAACTATGGCTACACCTTC. Protein: CATPGGWDNNYGYTF.

This sequence joins TRBV6-6 and TRBJ2-3; TRBD2 might be the D (6 bases). Trimming removed 0 bases from V and 2 bases from J, with 9 bases in between. CDR1 is MNHNY, CDR2 SVGAGI, per germline (reference sequence). CDR3 length equals 15 residues. This CDR3 reads CASSYSGTYTDTQYF. Here the CDR3 DNA reads TGTGCCAGCAGTTACTCCGGGACTTACACAGATACGCAGTATTTT.

This clonotype appeared a few times. The rearrangement joins TRBV7-9 to TRBJ2-5; D call uncertain. Germline V gene data show CDR1 as SEHNR and CDR2 as FQNEAQ (reference sequence). The CDR3 is 13 amino acids. V was trimmed by 3 bases and J by 0 bases, leaving 5 bases between them. The CDR3 here is CASSFHNQETQYF. CDR3 in DNA: TGTGCCAGCAGCTTCCACAACCAAGAGACCCAGTACTTC.

This clonotype was seen more than once but under ten times. The rearrangement uses TRBV20-1 and TRBJ1-4; D ambiguous. The germline gives CDR1 DFQATT, CDR2 SNEGSKA (reference sequence). This CDR3 comprises 12 residues. V lost 2 bases to trimming and J lost 0 bases, with 1 base between them. CDR3 loop: CSARTTNEKLFF. In nucleotides, the CDR3 is TGCAGTGCTAGAACAACTAATGAAAAACTGTTTTTT.

The sample holds a few counts of this clonotype. A read error may explain this, as a much larger clone is one base away. The chain carries TRBV6-1 and TRBJ2-3, with 8 bases lining up with TRBD1. This CDR3 is built from 14 residues. V trimming: 3 bases; J trimming: 1 base; junction bases outside the gene matches: 0. CDR1 and CDR2 from the germline V gene are MNHNS and SASEGT. CDR3 amino acids: CASSETGGTDTQYF. The CDR3 nucleotides read TGTGCCAGCAGTGAGACAGGGGGCACAGATACGCAGTATTTT.

This clonotype was seen more than once but under ten times. The chain is built from TRBV4-2 and TRBJ2-1; 7 bases align to TRBD2. Trimming cost V 1 base and J 15 bases; bases outside gene matches: 3. Germline CDR1 is LGHNA and CDR2 is YNFKEQ. This CDR3 has 11 amino acids. The CDR3, as DNA: TGTGCCAGCAGCCAAGGGGACTATCTGTTCTTC. Amino acid sequence: CASSQGDYLFF.

This clonotype came up a few times. The J gene is TRBJ2-7, the V gene TRBV29-1; 7 bases agree with TRBD1. There are 13 residues in the CDR3. The germline V gene encodes CDR1 SQVTM and CDR2 ANQGSEA. After removal of 7 bases from V and 4 bases from J, the junction contained 10 bases not matched to a gene. In DNA, the CDR3 is TGCAGCGCCCTGGGGACAGAGAAGTACGAGCAGTACTTC. Translating gives CSALGTEKYEQYF.

The chain employs TRBV20-1 and TRBJ2-7, with D possibly being TRBD2 (6 bases). V was pared by 2 bases and J by 1 base, with 12 bases between. The CDR3 spans 14 residues. The germline V gene encodes CDR1 DFQATT and CDR2 SNEGSKA (reference sequence). Here the CDR3 reads CSARPDYGSYEQYF. CDR3 nucleotides: TGCAGTGCTAGACCGGACTATGGATCCTACGAGCAGTACTTC.

The chain combines TRBV6-2 or TRBV6-3 with TRBJ2-1; 9 bases align to TRBD2. Trimming took 8 bases from V and 5 from J; bases not matched to a gene: 10. Per the germline V gene, CDR1 is MNHEY and CDR2 is SVGEGT. CDR3 size: 15 residues. The CDR3 reads CASEPGLAWDNEQFF. The CDR3 coding sequence is TGTGCCAGCGAGCCCGGACTAGCGTGGGACAATGAGCAGTTCTTC.

The chain links TRBV20-1 to TRBJ2-3; 13 bases align to TRBD2. Germline V gives CDR1 DFQATT, CDR2 SNEGSKA (reference sequence). V lost 5 bases, J lost 5 bases, and 10 bases stayed unmatched. The CDR3 is 16 residues long. For the CDR3, the DNA is TGCAGTGCTGGATTGGGACTAGCGGGGTCCCGAGATACGCAGTATTTT. It specifies CSAGLGLAGSRDTQYF.

V usage is TRBV7-9 and J usage is TRBJ2-7; D could derive from TRBD1 or TRBD2 (5 bases each). This CDR3 is 14 amino acids long. The germline V gene has CDR1 SEHNR and CDR2 FQNEAQ (reference sequence). V lost 4 bases and J lost 5, with 15 bases in between. The CDR3 reads CASSSGRRGHEQYF. The CDR3 nucleotides are TGTGCCAGCAGCTCGGGGAGAAGGGGCCACGAGCAGTACTTC. Variable domain in full (rest from reference TRBV7-9 and TRBJ2-7): DTGVSQNPRHKITKRGQNVTFRCDPISEHNRLYWYRQTLGQGPEFLTYFQNEAQLEKSRLLSDRFSAERPKGSFSTLEIQRTEQGDSAMYLCASSSGRRGHEQYFGPGTRLTVT.

This clonotype was seen a handful of times. The chain combines TRBV27 with TRBJ2-7, with D uncertain. The ends were cut back, 2 bases at V and 2 bases at J, with 7 bases in the middle. The germline V gene encodes CDR1 MNHEY and CDR2 SMNVEV (reference sequence). CDR3 length equals 13 residues. DNA for the CDR3: TGTGCCAGCAGTTTAAACGGCCCCTACGAGCAGTACTTC. Its protein is CASSLNGPYEQYF.

This clonotype was seen repeatedly, ten times or more. The V gene is TRBV7-8, the J gene TRBJ2-3, with D possibly being TRBD2 (5 bases). The germline gives CDR1 SGHVS, CDR2 FQNEAQ. V shed 5 bases and J shed 6 bases, with 12 bases lying between them. The CDR3 runs 13 residues. CDR3 sequence: CASSLYGEDTQYF. Here the CDR3 DNA reads TGTGCCAGCAGCCTCTACGGGGAGGATACGCAGTATTTT.

This clonotype was seen at least ten times. V is TRBV5-1 and J is TRBJ1-2; D is perhaps TRBD1 (5 bases). With 3 bases removed from V and 5 bases from J, the gap between germline ends came to 14 bases. Germline V CDR1 and CDR2: SGHRS, YFSETQ. This CDR3 has 14 amino acids. CDR3 nucleotide sequence: TGCGCCAGCAGCTCGACAACCTCAGGGTATGGCTACACCTTC. Translation: CASSSTTSGYGYTF.

The table lists this clonotype with many counts. This chain links TRBV27 with TRBJ2-7; 8 bases match TRBD1. The CDR3 has 13 amino acids. Germline trimming cut 6 bases from V and 2 bases from J; bases unmatched to any gene: 3. From germline, CDR1 is MNHEY and CDR2 SMNVEV (reference sequence). The CDR3 DNA reads as TGTGCCAGCAGCTGGGGACAGGCCTACGAGCAGTACTTC. Translating it yields CASSWGQAYEQYF.